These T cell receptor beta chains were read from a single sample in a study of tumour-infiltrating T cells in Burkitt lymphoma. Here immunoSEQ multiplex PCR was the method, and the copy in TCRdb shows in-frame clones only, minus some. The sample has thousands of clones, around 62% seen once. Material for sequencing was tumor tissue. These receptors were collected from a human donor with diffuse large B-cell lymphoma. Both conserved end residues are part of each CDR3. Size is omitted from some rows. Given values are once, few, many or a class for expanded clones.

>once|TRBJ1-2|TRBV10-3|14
CAIRGEGHNYGYTF
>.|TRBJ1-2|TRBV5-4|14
CASSRRDSGYGYTF
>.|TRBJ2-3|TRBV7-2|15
CASSWASGETDTQYF
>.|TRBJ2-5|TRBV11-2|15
CASSLGNREVETQYF
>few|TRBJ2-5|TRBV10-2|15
CASSEDTGPKETQYF
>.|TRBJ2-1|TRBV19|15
CASGEGTGGWDEQFF
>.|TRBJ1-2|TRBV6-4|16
CASSDDAGTGIYGYTF
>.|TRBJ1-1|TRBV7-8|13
CASSPIRDTEAFF
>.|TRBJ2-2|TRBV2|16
CAKRTSGGTTTGELFF
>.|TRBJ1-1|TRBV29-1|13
CSVENSVNTEAFF
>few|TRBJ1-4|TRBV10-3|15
CAISEEAWENEKLFF
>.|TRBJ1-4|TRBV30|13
CAWSRQVFEKLFF
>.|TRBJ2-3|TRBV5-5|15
CASSVGQTSTDTQYF
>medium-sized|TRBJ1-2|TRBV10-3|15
CAISGDRSANYGYTF
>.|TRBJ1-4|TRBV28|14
CASASGGPREKLFF
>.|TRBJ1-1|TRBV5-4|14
CASRSDFMNTEAFF
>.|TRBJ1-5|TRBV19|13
CASSIGTNQPQHF
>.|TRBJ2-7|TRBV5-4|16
CASSARGQASSYEQYF
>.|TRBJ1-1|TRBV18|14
CASSWTVMNTEAFF
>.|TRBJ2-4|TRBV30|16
CAFRGRVGLAKNIQYF
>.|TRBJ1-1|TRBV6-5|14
CASSEGNRGAEAFF
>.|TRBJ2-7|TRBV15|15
CATSRGGTGVYEQYF
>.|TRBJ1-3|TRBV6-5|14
CASSYALTGNTIYF
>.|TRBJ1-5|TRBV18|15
CASSQGQGENQPQHF
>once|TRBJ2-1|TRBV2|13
CASNEGPDRQQFF
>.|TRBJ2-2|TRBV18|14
CASSQTANTGELFF
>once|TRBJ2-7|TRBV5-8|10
CASRPYEQYF
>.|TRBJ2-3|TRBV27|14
CASSLGQGPDTQYF
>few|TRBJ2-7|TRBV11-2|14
CASSLGTETYEQYF